This TCR beta chain was recovered during a study of PD-1 blockade in classical Hodgkin lymphoma. V was trimmed by 0 bases and J by 5 bases, leaving 8 bases between them. The germline gives CDR1 SGHRS, CDR2 YFSETQ. The CDR3 covers 13 residues. Using immunoSEQ multiplex PCR, the repertoire was profiled, and TCRdb retains in-frame clones only, with some absent. The profile shows approximately 19,000 clones, around three quarters of them singletons. Noted time point: cycle 4 day 1 (C4D1), after 5 to 7 weeks of nivolumab. Brentuximab vedotin exposure varied, and every patient relapsed after autologous stem cell transplantation. The best responses consisted of complete response, partial response or progressive disease.

This clonotype was sampled from a human donor with classical Hodgkin lymphoma. The chain employs TRBV5-1 and TRBJ1-2, with D uncertain. This sample comprised peripheral blood mononuclear cells (PBMCs), obtained before the fourth cycle of nivolumab. CDR3 nucleotides: TGCGCCAGCAGCTTGGCCGACGCATATGGCTACACCTTC. It encodes CASSLADAYGYTF.